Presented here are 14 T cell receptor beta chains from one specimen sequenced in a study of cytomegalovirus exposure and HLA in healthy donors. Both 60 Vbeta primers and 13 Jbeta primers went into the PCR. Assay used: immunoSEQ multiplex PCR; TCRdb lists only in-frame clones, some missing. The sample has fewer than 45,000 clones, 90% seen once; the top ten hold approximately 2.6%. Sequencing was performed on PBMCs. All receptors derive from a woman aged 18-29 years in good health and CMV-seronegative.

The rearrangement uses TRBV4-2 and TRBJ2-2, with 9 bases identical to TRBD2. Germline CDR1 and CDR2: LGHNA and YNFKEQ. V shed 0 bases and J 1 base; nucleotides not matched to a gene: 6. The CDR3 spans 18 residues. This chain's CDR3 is CASSQDGAGGRNTGELFF. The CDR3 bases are TGTGCCAGCAGCCAAGACGGAGCGGGAGGTCGGAACACCGGGGAGCTGTTTTTT.

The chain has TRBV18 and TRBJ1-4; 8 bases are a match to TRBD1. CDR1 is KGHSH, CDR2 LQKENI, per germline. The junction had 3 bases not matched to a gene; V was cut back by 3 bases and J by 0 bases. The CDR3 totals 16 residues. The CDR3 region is CASSPSGQATNEKLFF. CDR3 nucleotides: TGTGCCAGCTCACCCTCGGGACAGGCAACTAATGAAAAACTGTTTTTT.

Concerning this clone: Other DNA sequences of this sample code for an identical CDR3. CDR3 amino acids: CASSSTGYEQYF. CDR3 DNA sequence: TGTGCCAGCAGCTCGACAGGCTACGAGCAGTACTTC. V usage is TRBV7-9 and J usage is TRBJ2-7; possibly TRBD1 for D (6 bases). In germline, CDR1 is SEHNR, CDR2 FQNEAQ (reference sequence). This CDR3 comprises 12 residues. Trimming stripped 4 bases from V and 3 bases from J, with 7 bases between.

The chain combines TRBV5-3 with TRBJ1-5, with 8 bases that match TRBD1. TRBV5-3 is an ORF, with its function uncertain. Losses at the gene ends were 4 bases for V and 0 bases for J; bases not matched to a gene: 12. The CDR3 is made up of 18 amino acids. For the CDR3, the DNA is TGTGCCAGAAGCCCAACCGTCAGACAGGGGAATAGCAATCAGCCCCAGCATTTT. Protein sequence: CARSPTVRQGNSNQPQHF.

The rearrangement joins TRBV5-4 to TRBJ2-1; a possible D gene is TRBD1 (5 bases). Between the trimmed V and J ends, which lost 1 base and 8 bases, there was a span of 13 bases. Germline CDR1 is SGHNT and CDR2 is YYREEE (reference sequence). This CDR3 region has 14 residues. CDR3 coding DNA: TGTGCCAGCAGCTTGAGGGGTATCGGCGATGAGCAGTTCTTC. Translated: CASSLRGIGDEQFF.

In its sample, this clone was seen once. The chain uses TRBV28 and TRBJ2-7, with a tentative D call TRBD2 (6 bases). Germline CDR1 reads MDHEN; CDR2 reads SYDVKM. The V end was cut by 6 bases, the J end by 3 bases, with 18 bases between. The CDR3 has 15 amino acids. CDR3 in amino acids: CASSRIGLSVYEQYF. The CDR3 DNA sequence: TGTGCCAGCAGCCGTATAGGACTATCGGTCTACGAGCAGTACTTC.

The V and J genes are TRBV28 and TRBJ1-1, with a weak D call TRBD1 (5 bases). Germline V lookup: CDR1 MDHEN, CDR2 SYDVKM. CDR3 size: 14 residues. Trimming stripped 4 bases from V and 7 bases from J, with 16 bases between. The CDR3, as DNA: TGTGCCAGCAGTTCTCGCCCGGGGGTCAGTGAAGCTTTCTTT. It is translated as CASSSRPGVSEAFF. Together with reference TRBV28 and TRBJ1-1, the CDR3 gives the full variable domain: DVKVTQSSRYLVKRTGEKVFLECVQDMDHENMFWYRQDPGLGLRLIYFSYDVKMKEKGDIPEGYSVSREKKERFSLILESASTNQTSMYLCASSSRPGVSEAFFGQGTRLTVV.

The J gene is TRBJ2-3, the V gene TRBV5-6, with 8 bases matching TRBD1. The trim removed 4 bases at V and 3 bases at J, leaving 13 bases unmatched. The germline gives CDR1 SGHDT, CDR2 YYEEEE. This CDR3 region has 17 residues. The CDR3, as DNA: TGTGCCAGCAGCCACGCCGCAGGGGGCGCCGGGACAGATACGCAGTATTTT. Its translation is CASSHAAGGAGTDTQYF.

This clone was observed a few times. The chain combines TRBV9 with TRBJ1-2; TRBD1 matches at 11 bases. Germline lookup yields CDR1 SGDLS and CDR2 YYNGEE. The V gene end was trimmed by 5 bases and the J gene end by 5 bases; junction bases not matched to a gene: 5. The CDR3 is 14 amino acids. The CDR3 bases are TGTGCCAGCAGGGCCGGGACAGGGGGATATGGCTACACCTTC. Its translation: CASRAGTGGYGYTF. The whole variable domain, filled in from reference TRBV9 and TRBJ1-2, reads DSGVTQTPKHLITATGQRVTLRCSPRSGDLSVYWYQQSLDQGLQFLIQYYNGEERAKGNILERFSAQQFPDLHSELNLSSLELGDSALYFCASRAGTGGYGYTFGSGTRLTVV.

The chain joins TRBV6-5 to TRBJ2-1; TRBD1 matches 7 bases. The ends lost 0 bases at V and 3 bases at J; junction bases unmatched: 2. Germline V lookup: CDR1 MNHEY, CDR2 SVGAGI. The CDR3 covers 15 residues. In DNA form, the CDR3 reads TGTGCCAGCAGTTACTCGGGGACAGACTACAATGAGCAGTTCTTC. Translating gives CASSYSGTDYNEQFF.

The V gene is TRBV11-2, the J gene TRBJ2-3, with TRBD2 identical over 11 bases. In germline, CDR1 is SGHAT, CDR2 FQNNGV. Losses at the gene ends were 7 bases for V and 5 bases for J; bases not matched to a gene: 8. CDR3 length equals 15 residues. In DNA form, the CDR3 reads TGTGCCAGCAACCCGACTAGCGGGATCCGAGATACGCAGTATTTT. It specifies CASNPTSGIRDTQYF.

This CDR3 is CASSWTGVRPQHF. CDR3 DNA: TGTGCCAGCAGTTGGACAGGGGTAAGGCCCCAGCATTTT. The chain joins TRBV28 to TRBJ1-5, with 9 bases that match TRBD1. Trimming at V came to 4 bases and at J to 9 bases, leaving 4 bases not matched to a gene. This CDR3 contains 13 residues. Germline V gene sequence: CDR1 MDHEN, CDR2 SYDVKM.

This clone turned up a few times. CDR3 DNA sequence: TGCGCCAGCAGCCAATCTCATACCCGGATTGACACGAACTATGGCTACACCTTC. Translated, it gives CASSQSHTRIDTNYGYTF. The chain has TRBV4-3 and TRBJ1-2, with D unclear. The germline V gene has CDR1 LGHNA and CDR2 YSLEER. The CDR3 spans 18 residues. V was trimmed by 2 bases and J by 2 bases, leaving 21 bases between them.

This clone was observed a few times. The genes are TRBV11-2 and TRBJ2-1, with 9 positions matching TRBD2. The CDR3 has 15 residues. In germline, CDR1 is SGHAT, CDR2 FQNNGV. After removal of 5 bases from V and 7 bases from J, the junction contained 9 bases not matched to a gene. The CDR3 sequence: CASSPGPSGMNEQFF. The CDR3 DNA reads TGTGCCAGCAGCCCCGGGCCTAGCGGGATGAATGAGCAGTTCTTC.